Listed below are T cell receptor beta chains from one sample, sequenced in a study of T cell responses to AZD1222 COVID-19 vaccine. Assay: immunoSEQ multiplex PCR; the TCRdb copy retains only in-frame clones and omits some. The sample lists about 200,000 clones, 85% to 95% occurring once. Source: peripheral blood, taken on day 0 of MenACWY control vaccination. The receptors here all came from an adult in good health. The CDR3 runs from the conserved cysteine through the conserved F or W. A D gene is named only where the DNA matches it firmly.

v_call	d_call	j_call	cdr3_aa	cdr3_nt
TRBV9	NA	TRBJ1-2	CASSVGEGLNYGYTF	TGTGCCAGCAGCGTAGGGGAAGGACTTAACTATGGCTACACCTTC
TRBV7-9	TRBD1	TRBJ1-4	CASSLYQGGNEKLFF	TGTGCCAGCAGCTTATATCAGGGGGGAAATGAAAAACTGTTTTTT
TRBV28	NA	TRBJ2-1	CASSLPGTPFNEQFF	TGTGCCAGCAGTTTGCCCGGGACACCTTTTAATGAGCAGTTCTTC
TRBV19	NA	TRBJ1-5	CASRWGAGNQPQHF	TGTGCCAGTAGATGGGGGGCCGGCAATCAGCCCCAGCATTTT
TRBV5-1	TRBD2	TRBJ2-2	CASSRGGASALRELFF	TGCGCCAGCAGCCGGGGAGGGGCCTCGGCGCTTAGGGAGCTGTTTTTT
TRBV30	NA	TRBJ1-5	CAWSVSSGQPQHF	TGTGCCTGGAGTGTCTCGTCTGGTCAGCCCCAGCATTTT
TRBV6-6	TRBD1	TRBJ1-2	CASSYSGQGSHGYTF	TGTGCCAGCAGTTACTCGGGACAGGGCTCGCATGGCTACACCTTC
TRBV27	NA	TRBJ1-2	CASRKVSGGLYSNYGYTF	TGTGCCAGCAGGAAAGTTTCGGGGGGGCTTTACTCCAACTATGGCTACACCTTC
TRBV7-9	TRBD1	TRBJ2-1	CASSMGQPLNEQFF	TGTGCCAGCAGCATGGGACAGCCCTTGAATGAGCAGTTCTTC
TRBV6-2/TRBV6-3	NA	TRBJ2-2	CASSVQRNTGELFF	TGTGCCAGCAGTGTTCAGCGGAACACCGGGGAGCTGTTTTTT
TRBV7-2	NA	TRBJ1-2	CASSAGPAGYTF	TGTGCCAGCAGCGCGGGACCGGCCGGCTACACCTTC